This T cell receptor (beta chain) was recovered during a study of control samples from healthy donors and cancer patients. Clones were read by immunoSEQ multiplex PCR, and TCRdb kept only the in-frame ones, dropping some. Of 120,000 to 150,000 clones listed, roughly 89% are singletons. The germline CDR1 and CDR2 sequences are SGHNT and YYREEE (reference sequence). This CDR3 contains 13 residues. The V and J ends lost 7 bases and 4 bases, in that order; junction bases with no gene match: 7. The sample comprised blood. This sequence joins TRBV5-4 and TRBJ2-5; TRBD1 agrees at 7 bases. The sequence came from a young man in good health. In nucleotides, the CDR3 is TGTGCCAGCCGACGTACAGGGGCAGAGACCCAGTACTTC. Translated, it gives CASRRTGAETQYF.